The clone carrying this T cell receptor beta chain is labeled as medium-sized. Its antigen remains unidentified. In a library made to pick up alpha chains, this beta chain is a stray read with a size that means little. These data originate in a study of spatial heterogeneity in lung cancer. Study-wide results and limits: Within tumors, counts of expanded alpha and beta TCRs tracked tumor mutation counts.

Time point: sample taken at primary tumor resection. Per germline, CDR1 MNHNS and CDR2 SASEGT. The CDR3 totals 15 residues. J gave up 0 bases and V 3 bases, and 4 bases lay outside the gene matches. Every individual TCR cDNA molecule carried its own unique molecular identifier, which allowed correction of PCR and sequencing errors. One entry per CDR3 protein, called by TCRdb with MiXCR from the 5' RACE reads. The sample records around 4,800 distinct CDR3 sequences, 9.5% to 15% being singletons. This sample comprised lung tumor tissue, obtained at surgery. The TCR was taken from a male donor with early-stage non-small cell lung cancer. The chain links TRBV6-1 to TRBJ1-1; 7 bases align to TRBD1. CDR3 residues: CASSDWDRLNTEAFF. Here the CDR3 DNA reads TGTGCCAGCAGTGACTGGGACAGATTGAACACTGAAGCTTTCTTT.